This TCR beta chain was identified during a study of PD-1 blockade in classical Hodgkin lymphoma. Using immunoSEQ multiplex PCR, the repertoire was profiled, and TCRdb retains in-frame clones only, with some absent. The sample carries roughly 12,000 clones, around 79% recorded once. No patient escaped relapse after autologous stem cell transplantation, and brentuximab vedotin exposure varied. The material sequenced was peripheral blood mononuclear cells (PBMCs), taken at baseline. This receptor was taken from a human donor with classical Hodgkin lymphoma.

The CDR3 loop reads CASSPPTGLNTEAFF. In DNA form, the CDR3 reads TGTGCCAGCTCACCACCGACAGGGCTGAACACTGAAGCTTTCTTT. J is TRBJ1-1 and V is TRBV18; 7 nucleotides agree with TRBD1. The V and J ends lost 0 bases and 0 bases, in that order; junction bases with no gene match: 1. The CDR3 has 15 amino acids. CDR1 is KGHSH, CDR2 LQKENI, per germline.